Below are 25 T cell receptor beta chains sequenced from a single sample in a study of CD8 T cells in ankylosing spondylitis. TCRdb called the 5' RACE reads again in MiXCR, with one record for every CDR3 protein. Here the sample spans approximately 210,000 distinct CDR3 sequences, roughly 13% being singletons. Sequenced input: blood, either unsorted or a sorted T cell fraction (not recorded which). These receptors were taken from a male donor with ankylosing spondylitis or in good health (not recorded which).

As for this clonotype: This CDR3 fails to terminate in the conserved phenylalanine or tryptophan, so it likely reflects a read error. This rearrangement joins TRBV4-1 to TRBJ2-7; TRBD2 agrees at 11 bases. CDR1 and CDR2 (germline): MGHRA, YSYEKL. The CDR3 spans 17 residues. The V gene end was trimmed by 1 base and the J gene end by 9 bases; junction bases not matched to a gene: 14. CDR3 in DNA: TGCGCCAGCAGCCAAGTACCCCGGACTAGCGGGTTTACGGGGCAGTACTTG. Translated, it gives CASSQVPRTSGFTGQYL.

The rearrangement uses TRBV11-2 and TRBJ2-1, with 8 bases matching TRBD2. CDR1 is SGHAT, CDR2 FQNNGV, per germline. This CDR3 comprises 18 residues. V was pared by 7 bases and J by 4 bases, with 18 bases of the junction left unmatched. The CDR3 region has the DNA TGTGCCAGCACCTCGAGCGGGGGATATCCGTCTATTTACAATGAGCAGTTCTTC. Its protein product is CASTSSGGYPSIYNEQFF.

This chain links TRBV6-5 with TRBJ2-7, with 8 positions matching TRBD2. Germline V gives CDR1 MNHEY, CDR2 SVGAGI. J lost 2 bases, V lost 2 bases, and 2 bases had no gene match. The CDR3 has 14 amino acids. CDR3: CASSYGRGAYEQYF. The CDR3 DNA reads TGTGCCAGCAGTTACGGGCGGGGGGCCTACGAGCAGTACTTC.

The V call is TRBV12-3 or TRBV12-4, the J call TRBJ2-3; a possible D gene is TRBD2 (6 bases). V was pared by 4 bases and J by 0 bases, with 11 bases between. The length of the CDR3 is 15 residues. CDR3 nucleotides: TGTGCCAGCAGTTGGGTAGGGACTAGCACAGATACGCAGTATTTT. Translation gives CASSWVGTSTDTQYF.

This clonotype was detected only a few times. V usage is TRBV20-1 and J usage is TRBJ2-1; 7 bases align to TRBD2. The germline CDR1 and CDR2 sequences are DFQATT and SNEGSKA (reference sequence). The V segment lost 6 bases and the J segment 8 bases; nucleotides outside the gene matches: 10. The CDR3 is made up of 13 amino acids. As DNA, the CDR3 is TGCAGTGCACCTCGGACTAGAGACGATGAGCAGTTCTTC. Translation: CSAPRTRDDEQFF.

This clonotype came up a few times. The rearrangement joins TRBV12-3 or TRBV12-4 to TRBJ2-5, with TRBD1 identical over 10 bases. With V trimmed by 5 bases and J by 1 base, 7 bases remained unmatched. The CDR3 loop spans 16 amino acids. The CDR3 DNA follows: TGTGCCAGCAGTCCGGGGACAGGGGCCCCCCAAGAGACCCAGTACTTC. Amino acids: CASSPGTGAPQETQYF.

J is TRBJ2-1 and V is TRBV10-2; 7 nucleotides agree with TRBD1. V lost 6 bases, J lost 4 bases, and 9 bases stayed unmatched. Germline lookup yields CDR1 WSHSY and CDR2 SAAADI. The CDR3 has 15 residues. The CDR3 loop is CASSLIQGWYNEQFF. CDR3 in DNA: TGCGCCAGCAGCTTAATACAGGGGTGGTACAATGAGCAGTTCTTC.

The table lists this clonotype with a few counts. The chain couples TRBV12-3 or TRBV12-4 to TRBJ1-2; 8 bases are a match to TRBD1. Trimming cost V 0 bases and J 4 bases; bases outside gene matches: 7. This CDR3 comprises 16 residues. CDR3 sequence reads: CASSLATGDLSYGYTF. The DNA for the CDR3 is TGTGCCAGCAGTTTAGCGACAGGGGATCTGAGCTATGGCTACACCTTC.

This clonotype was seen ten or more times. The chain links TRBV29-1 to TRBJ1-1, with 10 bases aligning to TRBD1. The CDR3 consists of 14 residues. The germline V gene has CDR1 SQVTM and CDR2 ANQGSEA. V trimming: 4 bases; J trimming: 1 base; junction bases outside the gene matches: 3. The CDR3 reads CSVARTGGNTEAFF. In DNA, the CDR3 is TGCAGCGTTGCCCGGACAGGGGGGAACACTGAAGCTTTCTTT. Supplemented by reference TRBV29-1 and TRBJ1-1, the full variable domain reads SAVISQKPSRDICQRGTSLTIQCQVDSQVTMMFWYRQQPGQSLTLIATANQGSEATYESGFVIDKFPISRPNLTFSTLTVSNMSPEDSSIYLCSVARTGGNTEAFFGQGTRLTVV.

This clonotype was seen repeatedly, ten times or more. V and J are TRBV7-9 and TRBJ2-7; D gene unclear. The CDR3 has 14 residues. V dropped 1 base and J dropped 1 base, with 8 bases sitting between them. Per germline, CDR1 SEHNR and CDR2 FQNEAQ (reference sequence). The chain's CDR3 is CASSLVDGSYEQYF. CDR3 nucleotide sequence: TGTGCCAGCAGCTTAGTAGACGGTTCCTACGAGCAGTACTTC.

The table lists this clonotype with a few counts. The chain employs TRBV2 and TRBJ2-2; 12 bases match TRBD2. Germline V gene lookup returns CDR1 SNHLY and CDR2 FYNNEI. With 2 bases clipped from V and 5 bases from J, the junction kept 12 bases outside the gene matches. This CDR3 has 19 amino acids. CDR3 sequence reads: CASSESGAPSGRGTGELFF. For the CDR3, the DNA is TGTGCCAGCAGTGAATCGGGGGCCCCTAGCGGGAGGGGTACCGGGGAGCTGTTTTTT.

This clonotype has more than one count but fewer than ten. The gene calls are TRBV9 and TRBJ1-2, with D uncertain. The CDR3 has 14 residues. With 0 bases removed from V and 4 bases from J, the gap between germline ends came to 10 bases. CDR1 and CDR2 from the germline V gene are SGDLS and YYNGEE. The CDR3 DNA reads TGTGCCAGCAGCGTAGGAGGGTTGGGCTATGGCTACACCTTC. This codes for CASSVGGLGYGYTF.

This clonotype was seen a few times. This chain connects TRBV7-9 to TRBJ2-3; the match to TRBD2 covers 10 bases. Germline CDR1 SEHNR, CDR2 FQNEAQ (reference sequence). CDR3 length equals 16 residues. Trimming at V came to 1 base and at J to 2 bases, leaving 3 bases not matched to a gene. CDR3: CASSLVTSGNTDTQYF. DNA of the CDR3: TGTGCCAGCAGCTTAGTTACTAGCGGGAACACAGATACGCAGTATTTT.

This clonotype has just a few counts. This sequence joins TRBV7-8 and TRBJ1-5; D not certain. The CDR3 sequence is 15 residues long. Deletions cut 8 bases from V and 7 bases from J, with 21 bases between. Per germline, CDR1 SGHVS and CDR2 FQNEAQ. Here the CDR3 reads CASGDPGDLGQPQHF. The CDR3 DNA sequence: TGTGCCAGCGGAGATCCTGGGGATTTAGGGCAGCCCCAGCATTTT.

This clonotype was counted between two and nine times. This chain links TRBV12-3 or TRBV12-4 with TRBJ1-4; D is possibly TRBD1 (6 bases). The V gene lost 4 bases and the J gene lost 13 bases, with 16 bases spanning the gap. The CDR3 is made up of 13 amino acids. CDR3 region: CASSSHRDIGLFF. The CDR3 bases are TGTGCCAGCAGTTCTCACCGGGACATCGGACTGTTTTTT.

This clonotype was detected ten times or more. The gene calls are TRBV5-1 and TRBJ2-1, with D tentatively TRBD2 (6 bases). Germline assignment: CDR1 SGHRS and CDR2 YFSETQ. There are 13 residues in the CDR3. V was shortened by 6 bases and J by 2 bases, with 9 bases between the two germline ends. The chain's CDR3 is CASIGGTYNEQFF. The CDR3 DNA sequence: TGCGCCAGCATAGGCGGGACCTACAATGAGCAGTTCTTC.

CDR3 sequence reads: CASSQGGGGQGVAGELFF. Written as DNA, the CDR3 is TGCGCCAGCAGCCAAGGTGGTGGAGGACAGGGGGTTGCCGGGGAGCTGTTTTTT. This chain links TRBV4-1 with TRBJ2-2; 10 bases fit TRBD1. CDR1 is MGHRA, CDR2 YSYEKL, per germline. The CDR3 extends over 18 amino acids. The ends lost 1 base at V and 6 bases at J; junction bases unmatched: 11.

The CDR3 DNA reads TGTGCCAGCAGTTACTCGGTATACAGCCCCGCGGACACCGGGGAGCTGTTTTTT. Translated: CASSYSVYSPADTGELFF. The rearrangement links TRBV6-5 to TRBJ2-2; D gene unclear. This CDR3 comprises 18 residues. The V gene's germline CDR1 is MNHEY and CDR2 SVGAGI. The V end was cut by 0 bases, the J end by 3 bases, with 17 bases between.

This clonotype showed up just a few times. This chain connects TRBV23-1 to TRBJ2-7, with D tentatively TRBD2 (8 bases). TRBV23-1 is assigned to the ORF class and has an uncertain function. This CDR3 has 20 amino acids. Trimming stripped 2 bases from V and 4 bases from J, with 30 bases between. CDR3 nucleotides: TGCGCCAGCAGTCAAGCAGGGGGAATTAATAACGGGACTAGTAGATACGAGCAGTACTTC. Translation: CASSQAGGINNGTSRYEQYF.

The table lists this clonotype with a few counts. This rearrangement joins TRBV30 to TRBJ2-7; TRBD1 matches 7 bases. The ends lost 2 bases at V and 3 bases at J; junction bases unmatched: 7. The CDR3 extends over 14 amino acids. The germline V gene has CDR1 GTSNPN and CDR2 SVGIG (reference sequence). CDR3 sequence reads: CAWSFGTARYEQYF. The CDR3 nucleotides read TGTGCCTGGAGTTTCGGGACAGCGCGCTACGAGCAGTACTTC.

CDR3 protein: CATYPGQGIEKLFF. CDR3 nucleotide sequence: TGTGCCACCTATCCGGGACAGGGGATTGAAAAACTGTTTTTT. The chain has TRBV2 and TRBJ1-4, with 10 nucleotides matching TRBD1. There are 14 residues in the CDR3. V gave up 10 bases and J gave up 7 bases; unmatched junction bases: 9. CDR1 and CDR2 (germline): SNHLY, FYNNEI. Complete variable domain (other parts from reference TRBV2 and TRBJ1-4): EPEVTQTPSHQVTQMGQEVILRCVPISNHLYFYWYRQILGQKVEFLVSFYNNEISEKSEIFDDQFSVERPDGSNFTLKIRSTKLEDSAMYFCATYPGQGIEKLFFGSGTQLSVL.

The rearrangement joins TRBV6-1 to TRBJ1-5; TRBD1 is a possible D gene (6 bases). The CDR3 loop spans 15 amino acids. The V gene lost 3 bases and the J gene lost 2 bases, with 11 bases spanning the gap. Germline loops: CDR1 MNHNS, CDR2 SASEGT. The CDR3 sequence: CASSDWAGGNQPQHF. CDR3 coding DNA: TGTGCCAGCAGTGATTGGGCAGGGGGCAATCAGCCCCAGCATTTT.

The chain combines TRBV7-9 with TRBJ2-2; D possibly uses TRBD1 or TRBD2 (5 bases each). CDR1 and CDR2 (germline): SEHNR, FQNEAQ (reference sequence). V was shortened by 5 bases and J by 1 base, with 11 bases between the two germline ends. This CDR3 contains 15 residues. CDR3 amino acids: CASSLPGRNTGELFF. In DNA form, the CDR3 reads TGTGCCAGCAGCCTACCGGGGCGGAACACCGGGGAGCTGTTTTTT.

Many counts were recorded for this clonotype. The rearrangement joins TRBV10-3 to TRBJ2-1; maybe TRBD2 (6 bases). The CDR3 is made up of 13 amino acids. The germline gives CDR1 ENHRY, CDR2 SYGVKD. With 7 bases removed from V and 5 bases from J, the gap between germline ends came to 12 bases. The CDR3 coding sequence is TGTGCCATCAAAGGGACTTGGGACAATGAGCAGTTCTTC. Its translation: CAIKGTWDNEQFF.

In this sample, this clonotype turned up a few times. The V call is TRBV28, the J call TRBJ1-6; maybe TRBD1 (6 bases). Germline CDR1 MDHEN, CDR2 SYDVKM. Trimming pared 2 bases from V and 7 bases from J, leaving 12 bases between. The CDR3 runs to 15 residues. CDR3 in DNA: TGTGCCAGCAGTTTAATTCAGGGGACAAATTCACCCCTCCACTTT. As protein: CASSLIQGTNSPLHF.